These 28 T cell receptor beta chains were all obtained from the same sample, sequenced in a study of cytomegalovirus exposure and HLA in healthy donors. The PCR had 60 Vbeta and 13 Jbeta primers. Here immunoSEQ multiplex PCR was the method, and the copy in TCRdb shows in-frame clones only, minus some. Here the sample spans about 150,000 clones, approximately 81% being singletons. The specimen was PBMCs. Source of these receptors: a woman aged 18-35 years in good health and CMV-seronegative.

The rearrangement joins TRBV10-3 to TRBJ1-6; 9 nucleotides match TRBD1. CDR1 and CDR2 from the germline V gene are ENHRY and SYGVKD. J was trimmed by 4 bases and V by 0 bases; bases with no gene match: 7. The CDR3 extends over 18 amino acids. The CDR3: CAISESKTGGSYNSPLHF. The CDR3 DNA is TGTGCCATCAGTGAGTCTAAGACAGGGGGGAGTTATAATTCACCCCTCCACTTT.

This clone showed up just a few times. The chain couples TRBV6-5 to TRBJ2-5; D might be TRBD2 (6 bases). Trimming removed 5 bases from V and 0 bases from J, with 13 bases in between. This CDR3 comprises 15 residues. Germline CDR1 MNHEY, CDR2 SVGAGI. The CDR3 DNA reads as TGTGCCAGCAGTGGACGGGGGTTGTACCAAGAGACCCAGTACTTC. Its translation is CASSGRGLYQETQYF.

The genes are TRBV9 and TRBJ2-5; 7 bases are a match to TRBD1. Germline V lookup: CDR1 SGDLS, CDR2 YYNGEE. V was pared by 0 bases and J by 1 base, with 6 bases of the junction left unmatched. CDR3 length: 16 residues. The CDR3 nucleotides read TGTGCCAGCAGCGTAGGGGCCCCAGGGGGCCAAGAGACCCAGTACTTC. Its translation is CASSVGAPGGQETQYF. Filled out from reference TRBV9 and TRBJ2-5, the complete variable domain reads DSGVTQTPKHLITATGQRVTLRCSPRSGDLSVYWYQQSLDQGLQFLIQYYNGEERAKGNILERFSAQQFPDLHSELNLSSLELGDSALYFCASSVGAPGGQETQYFGPGTRLLVL.

The rearrangement uses TRBV6-5 and TRBJ2-5; 8 nucleotides agree with TRBD2. The ends lost 0 bases at V and 8 bases at J; junction bases unmatched: 5. Looked up from germline, CDR1 is MNHEY and CDR2 is SVGAGI. The CDR3 spans 14 residues. As DNA, the CDR3 is TGTGCCAGCAGTTACTCGACCGGGAGGGTAACCCAGTACTTC. Translated: CASSYSTGRVTQYF.

The genes are TRBV28 and TRBJ1-2; D call uncertain. The CDR3 has 14 residues. The V end lost 4 bases, the J end lost 7 bases, and 16 bases lay between the germline ends. Germline-derived CDR1 and CDR2 are MDHEN and SYDVKM. CDR3 region: CASSSEVPGGGYTF. In DNA, the CDR3 is TGTGCCAGCAGTTCGGAAGTTCCCGGCGGTGGCTACACCTTC.

The CDR3 region is CASSYGRGRALDEQYF. As DNA, the CDR3 is TGTGCCAGCAGTTACGGACGCGGGAGGGCCTTGGACGAGCAGTACTTC. This chain links TRBV6-5 with TRBJ2-7, with 9 bases that match TRBD2. This CDR3 region has 16 residues. Trimming at V came to 2 bases and at J to 5 bases, leaving 10 bases not matched to a gene. Per germline, CDR1 MNHEY and CDR2 SVGAGI.

This clone came up once. Since the CDR3 does not end with the conserved phenylalanine or tryptophan, this likely comes from a read error. The J gene is TRBJ1-2, the V gene TRBV10-3; a weak D match, TRBD1 (5 bases). Trimming pared 5 bases from V and 5 bases from J, leaving 24 bases between. The CDR3 has 17 amino acids. Germline V lookup: CDR1 ENHRY, CDR2 SYGVKD. The CDR3 is CAISREYSRGTGYGYTL. CDR3 nucleotide sequence: TGTGCCATCAGTCGCGAATATAGCCGGGGGACCGGGTATGGCTACACCCTC.

The chain carries TRBV29-1 and TRBJ2-7, with 7 bases matching TRBD1. Germline trimming cut 7 bases from V and 0 bases from J; bases unmatched to any gene: 6. This CDR3 is built from 13 residues. Germline V gene data show CDR1 as SQVTM and CDR2 as ANQGSEA. The CDR3 is CSASRGSSYEQYF. The DNA of the CDR3 is TGCAGCGCCTCCAGGGGGAGCTCCTACGAGCAGTACTTC.

This clone has just a few counts. This chain links TRBV7-9 with TRBJ1-1, with a weak D call TRBD1 (6 bases). The CDR3 contains 13 residues. Germline loops: CDR1 SEHNR, CDR2 FQNEAQ (reference sequence). The ends were cut back, 4 bases at V and 3 bases at J, with 9 bases in the middle. DNA for the CDR3: TGTGCCAGCAGCTCGCAGGGGTACACTGAAGCTTTCTTT. Translated, it gives CASSSQGYTEAFF. The whole variable domain, remainder taken from reference TRBV7-9 and TRBJ1-1, is DTGVSQNPRHKITKRGQNVTFRCDPISEHNRLYWYRQTLGQGPEFLTYFQNEAQLEKSRLLSDRFSAERPKGSFSTLEIQRTEQGDSAMYLCASSSQGYTEAFFGQGTRLTVV.

DNA for the CDR3: TGTGCCAGCAGAATTAGCGGGGGGGCCGCAGATACGCAGTATTTT. It encodes CASRISGGAADTQYF. V gene TRBV6-4 combines with J gene TRBJ2-3; 11 nucleotides line up with TRBD2. There are 15 residues in the CDR3. Germline V gene lookup returns CDR1 MRHNA and CDR2 SNTAGT. Trimming removed 6 bases from V and 4 bases from J; junction bases left unmatched: 6.

The chain uses TRBV28 and TRBJ2-7; 7 bases map to TRBD1. The CDR3 contains 18 residues. V shed 4 bases, J shed 2 bases, and the junction held 17 bases outside the gene matches. Germline V gene data show CDR1 as MDHEN and CDR2 as SYDVKM. The CDR3 nucleotides read TGTGCCAGCAGTTCCTCCCCATTAGGGACAGTCTTCGCCTACGAGCAGTACTTC. The encoded protein is CASSSSPLGTVFAYEQYF.

CDR3: CASQVGTGPYEQYF. The CDR3 DNA reads TGTGCCAGTCAAGTGGGGACAGGTCCCTACGAGCAGTACTTC. The genes are TRBV5-4 and TRBJ2-7; the match to TRBD1 covers 8 bases. The CDR3 runs to 14 residues. Germline-derived CDR1 and CDR2 are SGHNT and YYREEE (reference sequence). Losses at the gene ends were 8 bases for V and 2 bases for J; bases not matched to a gene: 9. The full variable domain, rest sourced from reference TRBV5-4 and TRBJ2-7, is ETGVTQSPTHLIKTRGQQVTLRCSSQSGHNTVSWYQQALGQGPQFIFQYYREEENGRGNFPPRFSGLQFPNYSSELNVNALELDDSALYLCASQVGTGPYEQYFGPGTRLTVT.

This clone showed up just a few times. The chain carries TRBV6-5 and TRBJ1-2; TRBD1 matches at 10 bases. Germline CDR1 MNHEY, CDR2 SVGAGI. Losses at the gene ends were 2 bases for V and 8 bases for J; bases not matched to a gene: 5. This CDR3 is built from 14 residues. In nucleotides, the CDR3 is TGTGCCAGCAGTTACGGGACAGGGGTGATCGGCTACACCTTC. It specifies CASSYGTGVIGYTF.

This clone was counted between two and nine times. The V call is TRBV29-1, the J call TRBJ1-5; D is ambiguous. V gave up 6 bases and J gave up 0 bases, with 6 bases separating them. CDR1 and CDR2 (germline): SQVTM, ANQGSEA. The CDR3 contains 12 residues. The DNA of the CDR3 is TGCAGCGTCCAGGATAGCAATCAGCCCCAGCATTTT. Amino acids: CSVQDSNQPQHF.

The V call is TRBV7-2, the J call TRBJ1-3, with 8 bases identical to TRBD1. The V and J ends lost 5 bases and 1 base, in that order; junction bases with no gene match: 1. The CDR3 has 14 residues. The V gene's germline CDR1 is SGHTA and CDR2 FQGNSA. Written as DNA, the CDR3 is TGTGCCAGCAGCCGACAGGGGTCTGGAAACACCATATATTTT. This encodes CASSRQGSGNTIYF.

The V gene is TRBV4-2, the J gene TRBJ2-7, with 13 nucleotides matching TRBD2. The CDR3 contains 18 residues. Germline V gene lookup returns CDR1 LGHNA and CDR2 YNFKEQ. Unmatched junction bases numbered 11, after V lost 0 bases and J lost 6 bases. The CDR3 bases are TGTGCCAGCAGCCAAGATGGACTAGCGGGAGCGGATGGGTGCGAGCAGTACTTC. This translates into CASSQDGLAGADGCEQYF.

This chain connects TRBV9 to TRBJ2-3; perhaps TRBD1 as D (6 bases). The CDR3 runs to 15 residues. Germline CDR1 SGDLS, CDR2 YYNGEE. Trimming cost V 2 bases and J 6 bases, with 16 bases left between them. DNA for the CDR3: TGTGCCAGCAGCGTCGGGTACAGGGCGTCGGATACGCAGTATTTT. Protein product: CASSVGYRASDTQYF.

The CDR3 DNA is TGTGCCAGCAGCCCTCACTCCGGCAATCAGCCCCAGCATTTT. It yields the protein CASSPHSGNQPQHF. The rearrangement joins TRBV28 to TRBJ1-5, with D unclear. Per germline, CDR1 MDHEN and CDR2 SYDVKM. The CDR3 is made up of 14 amino acids. The V end lost 6 bases, the J end lost 2 bases, and 11 bases lay between the germline ends. The whole variable domain, filled in from reference TRBV28 and TRBJ1-5, reads DVKVTQSSRYLVKRTGEKVFLECVQDMDHENMFWYRQDPGLGLRLIYFSYDVKMKEKGDIPEGYSVSREKKERFSLILESASTNQTSMYLCASSPHSGNQPQHFGDGTRLSIL.

In DNA form, the CDR3 reads TGTGCCAGCAGCCAGGACGCAGGGGGCGCTGGAAAGACCCAGTACTTC. Protein product: CASSQDAGGAGKTQYF. The V gene is TRBV9, the J gene TRBJ2-5; TRBD1 agrees at 8 bases. The CDR3 length is 16 residues. Germline assignment: CDR1 SGDLS and CDR2 YYNGEE. V shed 4 bases and J 6 bases; nucleotides not matched to a gene: 14.

The chain is built from TRBV11-2 and TRBJ1-3; 7 nucleotides line up with TRBD1. Losses at the gene ends were 7 bases for V and 2 bases for J; bases not matched to a gene: 11. CDR1 and CDR2 from the germline V gene are SGHAT and FQNNGV. The CDR3 covers 16 residues. The CDR3 is CASNPDRLGAGNTIYF. The DNA for the CDR3 is TGTGCCAGCAACCCGGACAGGTTGGGCGCTGGAAACACCATATATTTT.

The chain links TRBV2 to TRBJ2-1, with 9 nucleotides matching TRBD1. This CDR3 comprises 15 residues. With V trimmed by 4 bases and J by 7 bases, 8 bases remained unmatched. Looked up from germline, CDR1 is SNHLY and CDR2 is FYNNEI. The CDR3 loop reads CASSGRDRVGNEQFF. CDR3 nucleotide sequence: TGTGCCAGCAGTGGCCGGGACAGGGTTGGGAATGAGCAGTTCTTC.

The J gene is TRBJ2-6, the V gene TRBV19, with D possibly TRBD2 on 5 matching bases. Trimming left V 5 bases short and J 0 bases short, with 11 bases between. Germline V gene data show CDR1 as LNHDA and CDR2 as SQIVND (reference sequence). The CDR3 loop spans 16 amino acids. DNA of the CDR3: TGTGCCAGTAGTTTGTACGGGATCTCTGGGGCCAACGTCCTGACTTTC. The encoded protein is CASSLYGISGANVLTF.

The gene calls are TRBV5-4 and TRBJ2-5, with TRBD2 matching 9 bases. Trimming cost V 0 bases and J 5 bases; bases outside gene matches: 5. Germline-derived CDR1 and CDR2 are SGHNT and YYREEE (reference sequence). The CDR3 runs 15 residues. The CDR3 DNA is TGTGCCAGCAGCTTGGAGGGACTAGCCGGGGAGACCCAGTACTTC. Protein sequence: CASSLEGLAGETQYF.

This clone showed up just once. The chain employs TRBV28 and TRBJ1-5; TRBD1 matches at 7 bases. Germline V gene data show CDR1 as MDHEN and CDR2 as SYDVKM. This CDR3 is built from 17 residues. V lost 2 bases to trimming and J lost 2 bases; unmatched junction nucleotides: 9. The CDR3 reads CASSLVTGVAGNQPQHF. CDR3 in DNA: TGTGCCAGCAGTTTAGTCACAGGGGTTGCCGGCAATCAGCCCCAGCATTTT.

A note on this clone: Relative to the germline gene, one junction end is altered; a read error may explain this. The rearrangement uses TRBV7-9 and TRBJ1-5, with no clear D. The CDR3 sequence is 13 residues long. Germline CDR1 SEHNR, CDR2 FQNEAQ (reference sequence). CDR3 in amino acids: CSSSFAGDQPQHF. The CDR3 DNA is TGTTCCAGCAGCTTTGCCGGAGATCAGCCCCAGCATTTT.

V is TRBV29-1 and J is TRBJ1-1; weak D call: TRBD1 (6 bases). CDR3 length equals 12 residues. The ends were cut back, 7 bases at V and 0 bases at J, with 9 bases in the middle. Germline CDR1 SQVTM, CDR2 ANQGSEA. CDR3 sequence: CSAGQLNTEAFF. As DNA, the CDR3 is TGCAGCGCCGGACAGCTGAACACTGAAGCTTTCTTT.

J is TRBJ1-2 and V is TRBV11-2, with 9 positions matching TRBD1. Germline trimming cut 5 bases from V and 4 bases from J; bases unmatched to any gene: 20. Per the germline V gene, CDR1 is SGHAT and CDR2 is FQNNGV. This CDR3 is built from 19 residues. The CDR3 region is CASSPLDLGQGRLGYGYTF. The CDR3 DNA is TGTGCCAGCAGCCCTCTTGATTTGGGACAGGGACGACTTGGCTATGGCTACACCTTC.

This clone was seen only a few times. V gene TRBV11-2 combines with J gene TRBJ1-1, with TRBD1 matching 8 bases. This CDR3 has 19 amino acids. The junction had 18 bases not matched to a gene; V was cut back by 5 bases and J by 1 base. Germline V gene sequence: CDR1 SGHAT, CDR2 FQNNGV. The CDR3 region is CASSAPWTGSLRRNTEAFF. The CDR3 DNA reads TGTGCCAGCAGCGCCCCGTGGACAGGGTCACTACGCCGGAACACTGAAGCTTTCTTT.